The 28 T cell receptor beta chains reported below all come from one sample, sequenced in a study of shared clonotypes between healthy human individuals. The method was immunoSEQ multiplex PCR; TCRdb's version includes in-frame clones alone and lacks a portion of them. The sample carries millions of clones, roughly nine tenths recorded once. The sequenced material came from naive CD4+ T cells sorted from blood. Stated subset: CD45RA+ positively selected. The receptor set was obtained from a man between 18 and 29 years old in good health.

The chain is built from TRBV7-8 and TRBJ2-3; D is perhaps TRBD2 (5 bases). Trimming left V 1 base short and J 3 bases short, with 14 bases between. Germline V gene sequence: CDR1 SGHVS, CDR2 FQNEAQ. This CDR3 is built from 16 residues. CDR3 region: CASSLEFFSGTDTQYF. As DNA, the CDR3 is TGTGCCAGCAGCTTAGAATTCTTCAGCGGAACAGATACGCAGTATTTT.

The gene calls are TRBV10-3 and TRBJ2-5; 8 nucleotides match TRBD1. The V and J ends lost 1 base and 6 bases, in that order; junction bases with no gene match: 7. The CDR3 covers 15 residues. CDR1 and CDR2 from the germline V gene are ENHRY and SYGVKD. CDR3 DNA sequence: TGTGCCATCAGTGAGTTTGGACAGGGTGCAAAGACCCAGTACTTC. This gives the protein CAISEFGQGAKTQYF.

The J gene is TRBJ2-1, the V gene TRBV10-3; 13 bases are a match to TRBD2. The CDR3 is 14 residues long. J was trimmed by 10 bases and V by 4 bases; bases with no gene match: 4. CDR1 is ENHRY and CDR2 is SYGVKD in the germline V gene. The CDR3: CAISGGLAGIEQFF. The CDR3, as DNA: TGTGCCATCAGTGGGGGACTAGCGGGAATCGAGCAGTTCTTC.

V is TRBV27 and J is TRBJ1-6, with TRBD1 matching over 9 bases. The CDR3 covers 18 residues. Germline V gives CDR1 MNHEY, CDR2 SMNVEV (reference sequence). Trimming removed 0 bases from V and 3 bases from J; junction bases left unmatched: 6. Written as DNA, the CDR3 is TGTGCCAGCAGTTTATCTTGGACAGGGGTCCGCTATAATTCACCCCTCCACTTT. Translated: CASSLSWTGVRYNSPLHF.

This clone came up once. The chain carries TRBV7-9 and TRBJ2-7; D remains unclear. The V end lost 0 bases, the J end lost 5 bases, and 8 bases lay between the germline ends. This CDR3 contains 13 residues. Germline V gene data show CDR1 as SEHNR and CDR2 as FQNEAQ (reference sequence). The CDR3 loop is CASSLAGVDEQYF. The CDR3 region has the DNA TGTGCCAGCAGCTTAGCTGGAGTCGACGAGCAGTACTTC. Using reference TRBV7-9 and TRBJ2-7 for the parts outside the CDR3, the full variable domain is DTGVSQNPRHKITKRGQNVTFRCDPISEHNRLYWYRQTLGQGPEFLTYFQNEAQLEKSRLLSDRFSAERPKGSFSTLEIQRTEQGDSAMYLCASSLAGVDEQYFGPGTRLTVT.

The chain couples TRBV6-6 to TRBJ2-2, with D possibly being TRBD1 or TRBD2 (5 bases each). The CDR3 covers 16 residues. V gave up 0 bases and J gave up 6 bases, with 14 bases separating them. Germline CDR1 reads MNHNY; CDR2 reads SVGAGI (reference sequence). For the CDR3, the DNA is TGTGCCAGCAGTTACTCTGGGGGATGGTCTCCCGGGGAGCTGTTTTTT. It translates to CASSYSGGWSPGELFF.

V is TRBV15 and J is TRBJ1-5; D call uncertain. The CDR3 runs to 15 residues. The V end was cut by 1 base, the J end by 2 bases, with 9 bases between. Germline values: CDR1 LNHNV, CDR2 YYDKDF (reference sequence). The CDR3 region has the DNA TGTGCCACCAGCAGAGGGTTGACGGGCAATCAGCCCCAGCATTTT. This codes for CATSRGLTGNQPQHF.

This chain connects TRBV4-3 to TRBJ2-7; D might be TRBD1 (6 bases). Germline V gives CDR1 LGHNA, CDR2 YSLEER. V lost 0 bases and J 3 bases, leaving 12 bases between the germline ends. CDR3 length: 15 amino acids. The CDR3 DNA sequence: TGCGCCAGCAGCCAAGAGAACAGGGCCTACTACGAGCAGTACTTC. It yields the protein CASSQENRAYYEQYF.

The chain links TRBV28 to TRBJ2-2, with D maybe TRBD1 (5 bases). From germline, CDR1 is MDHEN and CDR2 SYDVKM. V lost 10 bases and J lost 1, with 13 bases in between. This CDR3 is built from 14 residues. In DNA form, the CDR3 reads TGTGCCACCCTGGGGCAGCTGAACACCGGGGAGCTGTTTTTT. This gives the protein CATLGQLNTGELFF.

CDR3 loop: CASASSGGATDTQYF. The CDR3 coding sequence is TGCGCCAGCGCCTCTAGCGGGGGGGCAACAGATACGCAGTATTTT. The chain is built from TRBV5-1 and TRBJ2-3; 12 bases agree with TRBD2. This CDR3 region has 15 residues. Germline assignment: CDR1 SGHRS and CDR2 YFSETQ. Trimming at V came to 7 bases and at J to 3 bases, leaving 6 bases not matched to a gene.

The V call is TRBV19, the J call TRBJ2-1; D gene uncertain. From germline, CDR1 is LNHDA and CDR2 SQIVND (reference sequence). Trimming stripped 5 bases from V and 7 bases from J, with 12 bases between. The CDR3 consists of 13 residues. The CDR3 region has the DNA TGTGCCAGTAGTGCGGATCGCGGTAATGAGCAGTTCTTC. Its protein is CASSADRGNEQFF.

CDR3 DNA: TGCGCCAGCAGCACTAGCGGGCTAGCGGGAGGGGAGACCCAGTACTTC. This encodes CASSTSGLAGGETQYF. The chain uses TRBV5-1 and TRBJ2-5; 12 bases are a match to TRBD2. Trimming cost V 4 bases and J 5 bases; bases outside gene matches: 9. Germline V gives CDR1 SGHRS, CDR2 YFSETQ. CDR3 length: 16 amino acids.

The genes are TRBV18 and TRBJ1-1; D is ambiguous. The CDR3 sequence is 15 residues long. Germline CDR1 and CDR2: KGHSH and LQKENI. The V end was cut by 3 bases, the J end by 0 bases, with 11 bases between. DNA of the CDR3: TGTGCCAGCTCACCTGCGGACGGGATGAACACTGAAGCTTTCTTT. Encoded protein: CASSPADGMNTEAFF.

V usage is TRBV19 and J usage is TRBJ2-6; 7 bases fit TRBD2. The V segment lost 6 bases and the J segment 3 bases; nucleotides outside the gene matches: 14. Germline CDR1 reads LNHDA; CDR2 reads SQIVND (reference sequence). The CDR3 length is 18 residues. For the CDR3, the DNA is TGTGCCAGTAGGCCCACGGGGACTACGCCCCTTGGGGCCAACGTCCTGACTTTC. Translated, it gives CASRPTGTTPLGANVLTF.

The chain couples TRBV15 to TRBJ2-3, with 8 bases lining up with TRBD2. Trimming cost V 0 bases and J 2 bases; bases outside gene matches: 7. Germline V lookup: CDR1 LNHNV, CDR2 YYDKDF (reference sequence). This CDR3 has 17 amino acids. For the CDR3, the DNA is TGTGCCACCAGCAGAGATCTCACTAGCGGCCTCACAGATACGCAGTATTTT. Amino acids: CATSRDLTSGLTDTQYF.

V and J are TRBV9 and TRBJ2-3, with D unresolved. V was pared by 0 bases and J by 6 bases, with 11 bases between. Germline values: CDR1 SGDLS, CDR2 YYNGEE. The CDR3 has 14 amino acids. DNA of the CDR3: TGTGCCAGCAGCGTAGATGTGGGTGGGGATACGCAGTATTTT. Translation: CASSVDVGGDTQYF.

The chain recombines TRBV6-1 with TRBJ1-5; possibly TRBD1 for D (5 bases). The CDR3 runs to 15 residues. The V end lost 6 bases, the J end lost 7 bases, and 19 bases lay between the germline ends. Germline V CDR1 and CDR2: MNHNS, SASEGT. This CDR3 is CASSTDGTSWQPQHF. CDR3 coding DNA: TGTGCCAGCAGCACCGACGGGACTTCGTGGCAGCCCCAGCATTTT.

The DNA for the CDR3 is TGTGCCAGTAGCGCTACAGGGTTCAGAACCTACGAGCAGTACTTC. Protein product: CASSATGFRTYEQYF. The V gene is TRBV19, the J gene TRBJ2-7, with D maybe TRBD1 (6 bases). The CDR3 runs 15 residues. Trimming left V 6 bases short and J 2 bases short, with 17 bases between. From germline, CDR1 is LNHDA and CDR2 SQIVND (reference sequence).

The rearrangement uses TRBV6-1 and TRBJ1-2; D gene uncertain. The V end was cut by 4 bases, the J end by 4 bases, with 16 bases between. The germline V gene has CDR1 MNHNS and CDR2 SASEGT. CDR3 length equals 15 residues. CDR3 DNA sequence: TGTGCCAGCAGTGCGACCGTTGGACCCGCCTATGGCTACACCTTC. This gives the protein CASSATVGPAYGYTF.

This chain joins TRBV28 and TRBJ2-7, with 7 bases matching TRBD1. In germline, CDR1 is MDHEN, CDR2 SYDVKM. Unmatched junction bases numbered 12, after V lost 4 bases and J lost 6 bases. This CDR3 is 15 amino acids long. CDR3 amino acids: CASSYTRGFPSEQYF. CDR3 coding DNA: TGTGCCAGCAGTTATACCAGGGGGTTCCCCTCCGAGCAGTACTTC.

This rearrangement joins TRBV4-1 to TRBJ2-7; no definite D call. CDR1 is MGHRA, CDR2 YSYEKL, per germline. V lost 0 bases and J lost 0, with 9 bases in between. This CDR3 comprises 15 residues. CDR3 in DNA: TGCGCCAGCAGCCAAGAGGTCTTGAGCTCCTACGAGCAGTACTTC. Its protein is CASSQEVLSSYEQYF.

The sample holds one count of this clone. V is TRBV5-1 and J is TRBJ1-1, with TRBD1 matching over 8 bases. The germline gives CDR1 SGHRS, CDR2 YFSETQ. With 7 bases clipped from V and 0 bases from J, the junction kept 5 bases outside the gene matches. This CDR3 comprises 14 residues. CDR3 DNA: TGCGCCAGCGGACAGGGAACAATGAACACTGAAGCTTTCTTT. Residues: CASGQGTMNTEAFF.

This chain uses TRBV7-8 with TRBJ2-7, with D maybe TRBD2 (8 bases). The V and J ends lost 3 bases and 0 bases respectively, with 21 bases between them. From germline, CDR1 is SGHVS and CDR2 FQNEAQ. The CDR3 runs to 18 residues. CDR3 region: CASSLLDRLAGLSYEQYF. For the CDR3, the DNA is TGTGCCAGCAGCTTGCTGGACAGGCTAGCGGGCCTCTCCTACGAGCAGTACTTC. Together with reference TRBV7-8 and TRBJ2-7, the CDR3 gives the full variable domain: GAGVSQSPRYKVAKRGQDVALRCDPISGHVSLFWYQQALGQGPEFLTYFQNEAQLDKSGLPSDRFFAERPEGSVSTLKIQRTQQEDSAVYLCASSLLDRLAGLSYEQYFGPGTRLTVT.

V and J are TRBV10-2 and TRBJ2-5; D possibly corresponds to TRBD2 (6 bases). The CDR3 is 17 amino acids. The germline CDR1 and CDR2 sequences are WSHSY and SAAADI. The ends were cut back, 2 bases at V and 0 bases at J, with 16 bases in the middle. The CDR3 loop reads CASSEGASVQYQETQYF. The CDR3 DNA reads TGCGCCAGCAGTGAGGGGGCTAGCGTGCAGTACCAAGAGACCCAGTACTTC.

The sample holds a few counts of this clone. Here the CDR3 DNA reads TGTGCCAGCAGTCCCCAGGGACAGACCAATCAGCCCCAGCATTTT. It yields the protein CASSPQGQTNQPQHF. V and J are TRBV6-6 and TRBJ1-5; TRBD1 matches at 7 bases. V shed 5 bases, J shed 3 bases, and the junction held 7 bases outside the gene matches. The germline V gene encodes CDR1 MNHNY and CDR2 SVGAGI (reference sequence). The CDR3 runs 15 residues.

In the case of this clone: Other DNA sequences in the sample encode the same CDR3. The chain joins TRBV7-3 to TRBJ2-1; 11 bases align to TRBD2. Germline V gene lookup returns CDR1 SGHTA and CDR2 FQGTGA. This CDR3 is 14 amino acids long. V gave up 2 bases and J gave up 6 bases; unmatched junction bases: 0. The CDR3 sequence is CASSLGTSGNEQFF. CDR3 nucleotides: TGTGCCAGCAGCTTAGGGACTAGCGGCAATGAGCAGTTCTTC.

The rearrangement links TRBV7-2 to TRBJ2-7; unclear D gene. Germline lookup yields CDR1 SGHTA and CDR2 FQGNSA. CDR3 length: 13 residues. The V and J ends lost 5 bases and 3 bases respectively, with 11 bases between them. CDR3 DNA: TGTGCCAGCAGCCCGGACCCAGACTACGAGCAGTACTTC. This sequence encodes CASSPDPDYEQYF.

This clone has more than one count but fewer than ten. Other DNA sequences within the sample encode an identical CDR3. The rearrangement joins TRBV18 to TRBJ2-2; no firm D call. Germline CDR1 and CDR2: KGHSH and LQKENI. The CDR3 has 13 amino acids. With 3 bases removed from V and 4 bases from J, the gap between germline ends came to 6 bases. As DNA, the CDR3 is TGTGCCAGCTCACCTGGGATCACCGGGGAGCTGTTTTTT. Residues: CASSPGITGELFF.